Listed here are 16 T cell receptor beta chains from one sample, sequenced in a study of regulatory T cells in long-lasting Graves disease. Both iRepertoire HTBI primers and Arm-PCR of CDR3 regions were used to build the TCR beta libraries. One entry per CDR3 protein results from TCRdb running MiXCR on the multiplex PCR reads. The table records approximately 400,000 distinct CDR3 sequences, about 11% of them present only once. Documented time point: newly diagnosed GD, antithyroid drugs for less than 3 months. PBMCs provided the RNA from which the TCR library was made. Another study also made use of these data, one on T cells in Graves' hyperthyroidism and ophthalmopathy.

Source: peripheral blood mononuclear cells (PBMCs), taken at new diagnosis, from a patient treated with antithyroid drugs. These receptors all come from a woman younger than 30 with Graves disease.

The sample holds many counts of this clonotype. V is TRBV6-2 or TRBV6-3 and J is TRBJ2-2; D might be TRBD2 (6 bases). The V gene lost 4 bases and the J gene lost 5 bases, with 14 bases spanning the gap. The CDR3 spans 15 residues. CDR1 MNHEY and CDR2 SVGEGT come from the germline V gene. CDR3: CASSSAGLSTGELFF. Here the CDR3 DNA reads TGTGCCAGCAGTTCTGCGGGACTGTCAACCGGGGAGCTGTTTTTT.

This clonotype appeared many times. V is TRBV28 and J is TRBJ2-4, with no clear D. Deletions cut 2 bases from V and 0 bases from J, with 11 bases between. Germline V gene lookup returns CDR1 MDHEN and CDR2 SYDVKM. The CDR3 contains 16 residues. The CDR3 DNA follows: TGTGCCAGCAGTTTAGCTGATAGCCTAGCCAAAAACATTCAGTACTTC. Its protein product is CASSLADSLAKNIQYF. Full variable domain (rest looked up from reference TRBV28 and TRBJ2-4): DVKVTQSSRYLVKRTGEKVFLECVQDMDHENMFWYRQDPGLGLRLIYFSYDVKMKEKGDIPEGYSVSREKKERFSLILESASTNQTSMYLCASSLADSLAKNIQYFGAGTRLSVL.

The chain couples TRBV12-3 or TRBV12-4 to TRBJ2-7, with TRBD2 matching 12 bases. The CDR3 consists of 13 residues. V shed 4 bases, J shed 7 bases, and the junction held 2 bases outside the gene matches. CDR3 bases: TGTGCCAGCAGTTGGACTAGCGGGAATGAGCAGTACGTC. It encodes CASSWTSGNEQYV.

The rearrangement joins TRBV28 to TRBJ2-7; maybe TRBD1 (5 bases). The CDR3 spans 12 residues. Germline V gene lookup returns CDR1 MDHEN and CDR2 SYDVKM. CDR3 loop: CASSRTDKVVYV. CDR3 DNA: TGTGCCAGCAGTAGAACGGACAAGGTGGTTTATGTC.

This clonotype has more than one count but fewer than ten. The chain has TRBV6-5 and TRBJ2-1; no reliable D call. The CDR3 sequence is 15 residues long. Germline V gives CDR1 MNHEY, CDR2 SVGAGI. The germline V and J ends were trimmed by 2 bases and 2 bases, with 10 bases remaining between them. The CDR3 DNA reads as TGTGCCAGCAGTTACGGAAGGGTAACCTACAATGAGCAGTTCTTC. Encoded protein: CASSYGRVTYNEQFF.

There are many counts of this clonotype. The chain carries TRBV10-3 and TRBJ1-1; D gene ambiguous. This CDR3 has 14 residues. Deletions cut 2 bases from V and 3 bases from J, with 10 bases between. From germline, CDR1 is ENHRY and CDR2 SYGVKD. The CDR3 bases are TGTGCCATCAGTGAGGGCCGAACTCACACTGAAGCTTTCTTT. It translates to CAISEGRTHTEAFF.

This clonotype was counted ten times or more. This chain connects TRBV7-9 to TRBJ2-1, with D perhaps matching TRBD2 (5 bases). Germline V gene lookup returns CDR1 SEHNR and CDR2 FQNEAQ (reference sequence). V dropped 5 bases and J dropped 9 bases, with 20 bases sitting between them. The CDR3 runs 15 residues. CDR3 amino acids: CASSLGNDGVGEQFF. CDR3 nucleotides: TGTGCCAGCAGCCTAGGGAACGACGGGGTGGGTGAGCAGTTCTTC.

This clonotype was seen only a few times. DNA of the CDR3: TGTGCCACCCATGGCCTCTACTACGAGCAGTACTTC. It encodes CATHGLYYEQYF. The V call is TRBV28, the J call TRBJ2-7; the D is unclear. The CDR3 consists of 12 residues. The V gene's germline CDR1 is MDHEN and CDR2 SYDVKM. Trimming stripped 10 bases from V and 3 bases from J, with 13 bases between.

This clonotype was seen a single time. The chain recombines TRBV5-1 with TRBJ1-3; 7 bases agree with TRBD1. Germline trimming cut 4 bases from V and 4 bases from J; bases unmatched to any gene: 11. CDR3 size: 16 residues. From germline, CDR1 is SGHRS and CDR2 YFSETQ. The CDR3 sequence is CASSQPGQSLGNTIYF. In nucleotides, the CDR3 is TGCGCCAGCAGCCAACCGGGACAGAGCCTAGGAAACACCATATATTTT.

This clonotype was found a few times. The chain carries TRBV4-2 and TRBJ2-1; 11 nucleotides agree with TRBD2. Germline V gives CDR1 LGHNA, CDR2 YNFKEQ. The V gene end was trimmed by 5 bases and the J gene end by 8 bases; junction bases not matched to a gene: 11. CDR3 length: 16 amino acids. The CDR3 protein is CASSMPLAGGPDEQFF. The CDR3, as DNA: TGTGCCAGCAGCATGCCTTTAGCGGGAGGGCCGGATGAGCAGTTCTTC.

This clonotype was observed a few times. This chain links TRBV5-5 with TRBJ2-6; 8 nucleotides match TRBD1. CDR1 SGHKS and CDR2 YYEKEE come from the germline V gene (reference sequence). V was clipped by 3 bases and J by 4 bases; unmatched bases: 12. This CDR3 is built from 18 residues. CDR3 region: CASSSRTGRPFGANVLTF. CDR3 coding DNA: TGTGCCAGCAGCTCTAGGACAGGGCGCCCGTTCGGGGCCAACGTCCTGACTTTC.

This clonotype appeared many times. The CDR3 is CASSQPLRDRPEKLFF. The DNA of the CDR3 is TGCGCCAGCAGCCAGCCTCTTCGGGACAGGCCTGAAAAACTGTTTTTT. The chain uses TRBV4-1 and TRBJ1-4, with 8 bases that match TRBD1. The CDR3 is 16 amino acids. With 3 bases clipped from V and 7 bases from J, the junction kept 10 bases outside the gene matches. The germline gives CDR1 MGHRA, CDR2 YSYEKL.

The chain is built from TRBV7-9 and TRBJ1-2, with D perhaps matching TRBD1 (5 bases). Germline lookup yields CDR1 SEHNR and CDR2 FQNEAQ (reference sequence). The CDR3 has 14 amino acids. V was trimmed by 6 bases and J by 4 bases, leaving 15 bases between them. This CDR3 is CASSLTGGFYGYTF. In DNA, the CDR3 is TGTGCCAGCAGTCTTACGGGGGGGTTCTATGGCTACACCTTC.

This clonotype appeared a few times. The CDR3 sequence is CASSLGLTGGGEQFF. CDR3 coding DNA: TGTGCCAGCAGCTTGGGGTTAACAGGGGGCGGTGAGCAGTTCTTC. The chain carries TRBV5-8 and TRBJ2-1, with 9 bases aligning to TRBD1. In germline, CDR1 is SGHTS, CDR2 YDEGEE. The trim removed 0 bases at V and 9 bases at J, leaving 7 bases unmatched. The CDR3 covers 15 residues.

The sample holds many counts of this clonotype. The V gene is TRBV12-3 or TRBV12-4, the J gene TRBJ2-1; D call uncertain. The J call could be wrong; TRBJ2-5 is a better fit for the DNA end. The length of the CDR3 is 14 residues. CDR3 in amino acids: CASSLVGLKETQYF. DNA of the CDR3: TGTGCCAGCAGTTTAGTAGGGCTAAAAGAGACCCAGTACTTC.

Ten or more counts support this clonotype. The chain employs TRBV7-2 and TRBJ2-5; TRBD2 agrees at 10 bases. J lost 3 bases, V lost 1 base, and 5 bases had no gene match. Germline V gives CDR1 SGHTA, CDR2 FQGNSA. The CDR3 loop spans 16 amino acids. The CDR3 here is CASSLVWLAGEETQYF. The DNA of the CDR3 is TGTGCCAGCAGCTTAGTTTGGCTAGCGGGGGAAGAGACCCAGTACTTC.